This T cell receptor beta chain was documented in a study of blood T cells in healthy people across ages. The length of the CDR3 is 16 residues. Germline V gene data show CDR1 as SGHRS and CDR2 as YFSETQ. With 7 bases clipped from V and 3 bases from J, the junction kept 12 bases outside the gene matches. Through a sample-barcoded 5' primer and a J-beta primer mix, a second PCR was run for roughly 7 to 11 cycles. One entry per CDR3 protein results from TCRdb running MiXCR on the 5' RACE reads. This table holds 650,000 to 800,000 distinct CDR3 sequences, 40% to 50% found once. This clonotype was detected only a few times.

The J gene is TRBJ2-2, the V gene TRBV5-1; TRBD1 aligns across 7 bases. The sequenced material came from blood. The TCR originated in a man between 60 and 75 years old in good health. CDR3 DNA: TGCGCCAGCGGACACACAGGGGTTACGGACACCGGGGAGCTGTTTTTT. Translated, it gives CASGHTGVTDTGELFF.